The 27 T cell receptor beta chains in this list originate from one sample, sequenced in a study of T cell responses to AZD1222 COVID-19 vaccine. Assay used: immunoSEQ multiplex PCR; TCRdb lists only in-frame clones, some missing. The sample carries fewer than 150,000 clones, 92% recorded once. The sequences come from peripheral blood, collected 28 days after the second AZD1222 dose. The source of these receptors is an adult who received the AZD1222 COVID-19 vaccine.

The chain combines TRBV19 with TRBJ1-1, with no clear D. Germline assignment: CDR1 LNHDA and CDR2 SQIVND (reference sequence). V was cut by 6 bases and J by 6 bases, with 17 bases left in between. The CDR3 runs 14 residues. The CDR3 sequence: CASSPPGSRSEAFF. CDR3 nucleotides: TGTGCCAGTAGCCCTCCGGGCAGTCGTTCTGAAGCTTTCTTT.

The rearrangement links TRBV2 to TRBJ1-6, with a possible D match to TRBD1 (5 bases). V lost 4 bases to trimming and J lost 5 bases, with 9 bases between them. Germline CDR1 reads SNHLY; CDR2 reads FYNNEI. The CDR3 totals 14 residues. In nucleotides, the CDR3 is TGTGCCAGCAGTGTTCAGGGTGATAATTCACCCCTCCACTTT. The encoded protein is CASSVQGDNSPLHF.

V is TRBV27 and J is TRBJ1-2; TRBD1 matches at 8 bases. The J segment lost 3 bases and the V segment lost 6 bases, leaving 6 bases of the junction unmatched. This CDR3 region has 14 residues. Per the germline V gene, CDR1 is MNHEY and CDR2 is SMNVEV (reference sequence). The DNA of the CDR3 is TGTGCCAGCAGCGGACAGGGCAGGTACTATGGCTACACCTTC. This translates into CASSGQGRYYGYTF.

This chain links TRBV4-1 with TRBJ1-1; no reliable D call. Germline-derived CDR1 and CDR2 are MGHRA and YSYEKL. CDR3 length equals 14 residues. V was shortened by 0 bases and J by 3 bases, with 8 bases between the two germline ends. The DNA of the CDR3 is TGCGCCAGCAGCCAAGAGGTATCCGACACTGAAGCTTTCTTT. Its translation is CASSQEVSDTEAFF.

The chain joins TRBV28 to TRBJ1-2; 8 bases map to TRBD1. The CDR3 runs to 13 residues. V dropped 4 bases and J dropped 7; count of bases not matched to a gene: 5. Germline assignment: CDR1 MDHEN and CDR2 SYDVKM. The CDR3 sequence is CASSWGDRSGYTF. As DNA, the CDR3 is TGTGCCAGCAGTTGGGGGGACAGGAGTGGCTACACCTTC.

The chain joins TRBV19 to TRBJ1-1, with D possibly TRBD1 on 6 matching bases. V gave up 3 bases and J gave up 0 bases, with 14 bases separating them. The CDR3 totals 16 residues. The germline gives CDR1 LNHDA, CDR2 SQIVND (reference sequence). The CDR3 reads CASSMLRGLVNTEAFF. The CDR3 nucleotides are TGTGCCAGTAGTATGCTCAGGGGTTTAGTGAACACTGAAGCTTTCTTT.

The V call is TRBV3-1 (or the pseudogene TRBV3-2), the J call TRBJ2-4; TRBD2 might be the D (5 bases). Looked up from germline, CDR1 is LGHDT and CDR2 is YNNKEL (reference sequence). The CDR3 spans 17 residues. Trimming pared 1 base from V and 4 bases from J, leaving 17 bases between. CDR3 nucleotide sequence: TGTGCCAGCAGCCAAGGGTTGCGGGCCTCGGGAAAAAACATTCAGTACTTC. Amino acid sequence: CASSQGLRASGKNIQYF.

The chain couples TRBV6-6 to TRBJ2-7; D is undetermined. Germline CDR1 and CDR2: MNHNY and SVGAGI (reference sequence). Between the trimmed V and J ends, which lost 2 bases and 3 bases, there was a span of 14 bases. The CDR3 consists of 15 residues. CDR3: CASSYVADPLYEQYF. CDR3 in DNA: TGTGCCAGCAGTTACGTTGCTGACCCCCTCTACGAGCAGTACTTC.

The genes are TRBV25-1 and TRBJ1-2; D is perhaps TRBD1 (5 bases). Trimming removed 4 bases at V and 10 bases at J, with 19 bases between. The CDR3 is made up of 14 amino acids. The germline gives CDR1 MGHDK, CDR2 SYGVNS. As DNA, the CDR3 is TGTGCCAGCAGTGCCTCGGGTAGGGGTTTTGACTACACCTTC. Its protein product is CASSASGRGFDYTF.

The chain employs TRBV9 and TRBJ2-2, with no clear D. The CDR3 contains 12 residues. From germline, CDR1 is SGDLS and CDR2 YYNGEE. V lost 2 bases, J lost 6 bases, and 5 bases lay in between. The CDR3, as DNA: TGTGCCAGCAGCGTGACCGCCGGGGAGCTGTTTTTT. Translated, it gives CASSVTAGELFF. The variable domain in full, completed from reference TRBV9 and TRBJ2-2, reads DSGVTQTPKHLITATGQRVTLRCSPRSGDLSVYWYQQSLDQGLQFLIQYYNGEERAKGNILERFSAQQFPDLHSELNLSSLELGDSALYFCASSVTAGELFFGEGSRLTVL.

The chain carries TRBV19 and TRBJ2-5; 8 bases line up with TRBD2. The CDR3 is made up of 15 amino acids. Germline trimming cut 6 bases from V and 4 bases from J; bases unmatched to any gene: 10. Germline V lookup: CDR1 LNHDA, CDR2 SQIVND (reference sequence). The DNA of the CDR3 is TGTGCCAGTAGAACCCAGAGTGCGGGGGGAGAGACCCAGTACTTC. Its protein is CASRTQSAGGETQYF.

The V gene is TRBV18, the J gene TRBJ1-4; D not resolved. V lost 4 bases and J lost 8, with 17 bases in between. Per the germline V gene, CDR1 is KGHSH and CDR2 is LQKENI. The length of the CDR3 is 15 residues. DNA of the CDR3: TGTGCCAGCTCACAATCCGTCGACCGGGGAGAAAAACTGTTTTTT. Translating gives CASSQSVDRGEKLFF.

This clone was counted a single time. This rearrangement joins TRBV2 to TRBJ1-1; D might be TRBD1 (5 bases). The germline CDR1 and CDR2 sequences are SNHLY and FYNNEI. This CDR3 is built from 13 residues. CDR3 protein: CADEQAPNTEAFF. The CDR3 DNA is TGTGCGGACGAACAGGCTCCGAACACTGAAGCTTTCTTT.

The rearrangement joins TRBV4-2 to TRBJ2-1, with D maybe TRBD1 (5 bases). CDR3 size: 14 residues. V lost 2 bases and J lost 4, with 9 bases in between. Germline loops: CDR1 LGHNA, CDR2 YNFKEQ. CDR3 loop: CASSQLDRYNEQFF. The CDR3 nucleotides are TGTGCCAGCAGCCAACTAGACAGATACAATGAGCAGTTCTTC.

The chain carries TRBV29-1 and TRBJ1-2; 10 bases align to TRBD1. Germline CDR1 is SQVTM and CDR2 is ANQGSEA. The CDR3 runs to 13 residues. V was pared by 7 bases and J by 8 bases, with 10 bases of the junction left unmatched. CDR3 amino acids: CSADRGRGVGYTF. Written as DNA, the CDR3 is TGCAGCGCCGACAGGGGGCGTGGGGTCGGCTACACCTTC. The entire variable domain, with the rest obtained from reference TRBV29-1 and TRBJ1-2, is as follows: SAVISQKPSRDICQRGTSLTIQCQVDSQVTMMFWYRQQPGQSLTLIATANQGSEATYESGFVIDKFPISRPNLTFSTLTVSNMSPEDSSIYLCSADRGRGVGYTFGSGTRLTVV.

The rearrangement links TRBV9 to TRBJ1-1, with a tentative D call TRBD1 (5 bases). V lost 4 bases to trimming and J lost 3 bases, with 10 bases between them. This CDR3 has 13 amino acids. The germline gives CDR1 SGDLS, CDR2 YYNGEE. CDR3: CASSPPRDTEAFF. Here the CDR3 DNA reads TGTGCCAGCAGCCCACCCAGGGACACTGAAGCTTTCTTT.

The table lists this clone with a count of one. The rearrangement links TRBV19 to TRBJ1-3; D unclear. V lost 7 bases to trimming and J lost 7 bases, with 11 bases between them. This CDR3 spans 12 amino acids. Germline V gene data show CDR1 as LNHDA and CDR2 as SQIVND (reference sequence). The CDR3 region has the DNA TGTGCCAGTAACCGCGGTGGGAACACCATATATTTT. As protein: CASNRGGNTIYF.

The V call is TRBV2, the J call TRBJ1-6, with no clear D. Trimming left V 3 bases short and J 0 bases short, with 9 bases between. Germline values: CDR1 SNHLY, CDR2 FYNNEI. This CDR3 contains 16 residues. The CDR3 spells CASSDTDPSYNSPLHF. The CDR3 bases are TGTGCCAGCAGTGATACGGACCCCTCCTATAATTCACCCCTCCACTTT.

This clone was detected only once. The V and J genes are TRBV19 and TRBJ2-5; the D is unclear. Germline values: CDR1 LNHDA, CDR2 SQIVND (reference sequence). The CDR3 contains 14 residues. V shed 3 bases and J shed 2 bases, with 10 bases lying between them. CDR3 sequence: CASSISGLQETQYF. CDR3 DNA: TGTGCCAGTAGTATCTCCGGGTTACAAGAGACCCAGTACTTC.

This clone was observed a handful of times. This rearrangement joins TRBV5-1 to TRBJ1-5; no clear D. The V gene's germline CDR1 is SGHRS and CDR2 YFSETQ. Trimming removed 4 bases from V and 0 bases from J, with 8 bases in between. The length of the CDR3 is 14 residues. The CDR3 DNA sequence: TGCGCCAGCAGCACAGACGGTAGCAATCAGCCCCAGCATTTT. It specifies CASSTDGSNQPQHF.

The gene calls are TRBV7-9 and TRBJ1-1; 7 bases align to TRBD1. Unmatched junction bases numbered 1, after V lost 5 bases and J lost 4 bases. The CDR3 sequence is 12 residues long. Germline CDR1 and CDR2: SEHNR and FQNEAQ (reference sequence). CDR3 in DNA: TGTGCCAGCAGCCACAGGGGCACTGAAGCTTTCTTT. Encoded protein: CASSHRGTEAFF.

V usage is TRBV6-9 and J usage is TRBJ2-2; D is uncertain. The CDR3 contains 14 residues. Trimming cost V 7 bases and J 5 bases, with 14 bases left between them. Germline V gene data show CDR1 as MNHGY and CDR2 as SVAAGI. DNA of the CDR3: TGTGCCAGCACCCCTGGATGGGTTACCGGGGAGCTGTTTTTT. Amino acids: CASTPGWVTGELFF.

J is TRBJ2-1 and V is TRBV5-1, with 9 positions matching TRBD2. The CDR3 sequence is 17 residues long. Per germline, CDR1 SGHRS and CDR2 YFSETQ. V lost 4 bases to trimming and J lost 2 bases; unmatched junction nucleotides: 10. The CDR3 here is CASSQRASGTAYNEQFF. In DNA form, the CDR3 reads TGCGCCAGCAGCCAGAGGGCTAGCGGGACCGCCTACAATGAGCAGTTCTTC.

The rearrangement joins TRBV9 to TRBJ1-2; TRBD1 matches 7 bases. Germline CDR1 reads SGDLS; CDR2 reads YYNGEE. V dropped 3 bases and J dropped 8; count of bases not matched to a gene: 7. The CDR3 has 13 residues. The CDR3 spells CASSGGQIEGYTF. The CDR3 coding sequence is TGTGCCAGCAGCGGGGGACAGATTGAGGGCTACACCTTC.

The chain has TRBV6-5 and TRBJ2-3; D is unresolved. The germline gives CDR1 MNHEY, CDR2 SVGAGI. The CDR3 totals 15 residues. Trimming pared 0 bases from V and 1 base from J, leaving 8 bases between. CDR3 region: CASSYSGQRTDTQYF. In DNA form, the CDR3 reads TGTGCCAGCAGTTACTCCGGTCAGCGCACAGATACGCAGTATTTT.

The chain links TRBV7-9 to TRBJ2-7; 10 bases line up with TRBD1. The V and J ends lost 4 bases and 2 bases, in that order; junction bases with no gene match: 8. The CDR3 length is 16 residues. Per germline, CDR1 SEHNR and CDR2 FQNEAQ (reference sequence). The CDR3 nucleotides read TGTGCCAGCAGCTCCGACAGGGGGCGTAATCCCTACGAGCAGTACTTC. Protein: CASSSDRGRNPYEQYF. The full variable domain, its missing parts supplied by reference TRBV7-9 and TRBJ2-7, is DTGVSQNPRHKITKRGQNVTFRCDPISEHNRLYWYRQTLGQGPEFLTYFQNEAQLEKSRLLSDRFSAERPKGSFSTLEIQRTEQGDSAMYLCASSSDRGRNPYEQYFGPGTRLTVT.

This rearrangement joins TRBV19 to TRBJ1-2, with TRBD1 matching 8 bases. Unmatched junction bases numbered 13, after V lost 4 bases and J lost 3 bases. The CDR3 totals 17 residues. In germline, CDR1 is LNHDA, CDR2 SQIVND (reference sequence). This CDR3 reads CASSTTLPDRADYGYTF. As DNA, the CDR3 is TGTGCCAGTAGTACAACCTTGCCGGACAGGGCTGACTATGGCTACACCTTC.